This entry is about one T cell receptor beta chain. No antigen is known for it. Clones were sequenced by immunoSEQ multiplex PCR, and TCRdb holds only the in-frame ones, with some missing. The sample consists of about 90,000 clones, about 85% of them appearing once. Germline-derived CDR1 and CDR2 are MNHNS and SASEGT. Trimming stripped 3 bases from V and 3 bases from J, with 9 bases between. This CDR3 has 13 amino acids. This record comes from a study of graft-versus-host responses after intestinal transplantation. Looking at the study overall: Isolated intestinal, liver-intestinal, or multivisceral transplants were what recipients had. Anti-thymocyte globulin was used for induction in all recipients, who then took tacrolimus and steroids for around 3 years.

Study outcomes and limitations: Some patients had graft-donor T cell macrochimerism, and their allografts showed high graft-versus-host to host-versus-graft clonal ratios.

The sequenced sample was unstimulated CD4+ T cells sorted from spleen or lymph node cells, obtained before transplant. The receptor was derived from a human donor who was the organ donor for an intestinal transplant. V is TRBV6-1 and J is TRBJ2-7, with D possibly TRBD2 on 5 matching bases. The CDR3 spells CASSDRGYYEQYF. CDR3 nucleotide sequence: TGTGCCAGCAGTGATCGGGGATACTACGAGCAGTACTTC.